This T cell receptor beta chain was obtained from a study of T cell responses to AZD1222 COVID-19 vaccine (dated by TCRdb to 2020 to 2023). Background on the whole study: A total of over 230 trial participants underwent TCR sequencing, of whom 200 to 220 received two doses of AZD1222 and 26 received two doses of the MenACWY control vaccine. Trial participants were enrolled by age into 18-55, 56-69 and 70-plus year subgroups, with roughly 150, 30 and 60 TCR-sequenced participants respectively.

The intended sense of this specimen's time point label: about 28 days (+/-7) after the second vaccine dose. Read against the paper, the sample's treatment or condition label means: meningococcal conjugate vaccine given as trial control. Vaccinee samples came from UK trials COV001 and COV002, including a single-blind randomized controlled phase 2/3 trial of AZD1222 (ChAdOx1 nCoV-19) in healthy adults. For TCRbeta chain sequencing, PBMC samples from trial participants were taken at day 0 and at day 28 after the second dose. The CDR3 regions of human TCRbeta chains were analyzed by immunosequencing. The paper's processing steps were these. Repertoire TCRs were matched against a reference library of SARS-CoV-2-specific TCRs generated with the MIRA antigen-specificity platform. Breadth was defined as the fraction of unique TCRs that were SARS-CoV-2-associated, and depth was defined as the fraction of total T cells that were SARS-CoV-2-associated. Using the MIRA data, each spike-specific TCR was mapped to the spike region that the TCR reacts to and placed in a CD4 or CD8 class. Log10-transformed breadth and depth values were compared by one-way ANOVA with Sidak's multiple comparisons tests. TCRdb provides this immuneACCESS table in a form limited to in-frame rearrangements. Some clones are lacking; in checked studies, under half of them reflect an unresolved V gene, and why the rest are absent is not known. V, J and clone size were drawn from that table, and D and trimming were deduced from the DNA. Within this sample are roughly 200,000 clones, with about 95% of them counted one time only. The ten largest clonotypes hold 1.5% to 2% of the sample.

Concerning this clone itself: The target of this receptor is not known. Qualities for individual bases were not recorded, and no much larger clone is one base off.

Spanning cysteine to phenylalanine, the CDR3 consists of 16 amino acids. The only DNA kept is the CDR3, 48 bases in frame from the first base. Trimming removed 7 bases from V and 5 bases from J; the gene matches leave 9 bases unexplained. From the germline V gene, CDR1 is MDHEN and CDR2 is SYDVKM. Beyond this particular receptor, the publication reports: The whole spike protein was spanned by vaccine-associated CD4 TCRs, and dominant responses were seen in regions 160-218 and 743-854. Reportedly, close to half of the unique spike-specific TCRs recognized epitopes lying outside the regions that are mutated in the B.1.351 and B.1.1.7 variants. The 56-69-year group was small, and its depth increase did not reach significance, likely because of low power. Most participants were white British and females outnumbered males, and the authors suggested that clonal diversity may have been underestimated. After two AZD1222 doses, spike-specific TCR breadth and depth were significantly higher than at day 0 and than in MenACWY recipients. Because no samples from the day 14 peak response were available, repertoires could be characterized only after the peak T cell response. Conclusions about previously exposed vaccinees are limited because only 5 or 6 AZD1222 recipients were SARS-CoV-2 seropositive at baseline.

Sequenced here: peripheral blood, sampled 28 days after the second dose of the MenACWY control vaccine. The chain joins TRBV28 to TRBJ2-1, and 12 bases in between align with TRBD1. This sequence was found in an adult who received the MenACWY meningococcal vaccine as a control. At the DNA level, the sequence is TGTGCCAGCAATTTTAGGGACAGGGGGCTAAACAATGAGCAGTTCTTC. Protein translation: CASNFRDRGLNNEQFF.